This T cell receptor beta chain was documented in a study of monozygotic twins with inflammatory bowel disease (dated by TCRdb to between 2017 and 2020). Context from the whole study: A total of around 30 monozygotic twin pairs were included in the full study, comprising nine German pairs (four IBD-concordant, five IBD-discordant) and 19 IBD-discordant Danish pairs. The search for disease-associated traits relied mainly on comparing, within discordant pairs, IBD patients with their genetically identical healthy co-twins. Each individual had, on average, about 151 000 unique TCRalpha sequences and 181 000 unique TCRbeta sequences available for analysis.

From each donor, an approximately 2.3 ml peripheral blood sample was collected into PAXgene tubes and kept at -80 degrees C. Total RNA was isolated from whole blood with the PAXgene blood miRNA kit on an automated QIAcube, without T cell sorting. Peripheral blood from monozygotic twin pairs concordant or discordant for inflammatory bowel disease was subjected to deep TCRalpha and TCRbeta repertoire profiling with unique molecular barcoding. Smoking habits were recorded for all twin pairs, with individuals classified as current, former or never smokers. A word on this clonotype: Its antigen remains undetermined.

Library creation used 5' RACE. Preparation of each TCR library used around 3,500 ng of total RNA. For each sample, cDNA was synthesized in eight separate reactions using SMARTScribe reverse transcriptase. During cDNA synthesis, template switching was used to introduce unique molecular identifiers that contained a 6-nucleotide sample barcode. Amplification of TCRalpha and TCRbeta cDNA involved two nested PCRs of 16 and 9 cycles, and each PCR was followed by bead purification. Before amplification, the cDNA was treated with uracil DNA-glycosylase and purified using the QIAquick PCR purification kit. The second PCR added Illumina TruSeq-compatible adapters along with sample-specific barcodes. Library quality and concentration were assessed using TapeStation and Qubit, and approximately 5 ng of each library was pooled. Sequencing of the pooled libraries was done on an Illumina HiSeq2500 single-index Rapid Run using custom sequencing primers and 2 x 100 bp reads. The authors' analysis ran thus. UMI-based consensus assembly with MiGEC version 1.2.6 was used to correct PCR and sequencing errors. MiXCR version 2.1.1 was used for V(D)J alignment, clonotype assembly and CDR3 extraction. To normalise gene usage, clonotype sharing and MAIT/NKT TCR abundance, the analysis used the top 1000, 10 000 and 20 000 clonotypes per sample. After downsampling to 27 000 UMIs, diversity was calculated as the inverse Simpson index using the vegan R package. Statistical testing used paired Mann-Whitney U tests on the discordant twin pairs and applied Benjamini-Hochberg correction for multiple testing. TCRdb reprocessed the sequencing reads and holds a single record per CDR3 protein sequence, with no DNA. TCRdb's processing, not the study's, gives the V and J calls here. The table held for this sample gives roughly 330,000 distinct CDR3 sequences. 2% to 2.5% of the sample is taken by the ten largest.

Broader findings and caveats from the paper: Different T cell subtypes could not be distinguished in the analysis. Repertoire similarity did not differ between concordant and discordant twins, possibly due to limited statistical power. Because patients received different immunosuppressive treatments, the repertoires may have picked up extra background noise and variability between individuals. The results gave no support for a single strong signal or clonotype linked to IBD. Compared with healthy twins, IBD patients shared fewer clonotypes with other individuals, and the difference was most pronounced in patients with signs of disease activity. TCRbeta repertoire diversity, by inverse Simpson index, was decreased in IBD patients compared with their healthy co-twins.

Source material: blood. The origin of this receptor is a human donor with ulcerative colitis or Crohn's disease, or a healthy co-twin of an affected twin (not recorded which).

CDR3 reads: CASTAGRATGGYTF. In this chain, TRBV28 is recombined with TRBJ1-2. Including the terminal cysteine and phenylalanine, the CDR3 comprises 14 residues. Only the protein is available. CDR1 is given as MDHEN and CDR2 as SYDVKM, both from the germline V gene.